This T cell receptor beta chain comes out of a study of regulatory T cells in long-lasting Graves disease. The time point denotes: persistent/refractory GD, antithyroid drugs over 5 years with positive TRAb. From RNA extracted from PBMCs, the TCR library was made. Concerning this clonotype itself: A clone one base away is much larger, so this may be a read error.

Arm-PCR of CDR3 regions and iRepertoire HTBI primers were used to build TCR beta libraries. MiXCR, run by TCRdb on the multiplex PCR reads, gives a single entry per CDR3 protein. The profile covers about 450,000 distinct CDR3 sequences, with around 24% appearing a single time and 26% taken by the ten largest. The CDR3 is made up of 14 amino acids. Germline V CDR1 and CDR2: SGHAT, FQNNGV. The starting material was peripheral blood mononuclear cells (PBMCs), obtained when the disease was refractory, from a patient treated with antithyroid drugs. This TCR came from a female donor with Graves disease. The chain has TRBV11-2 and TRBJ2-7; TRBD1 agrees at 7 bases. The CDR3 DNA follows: TGTGCCAGCAGCTTAGCGGGACAGACCTACGAGCAGTGCTTC. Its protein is CASSLAGQTYEQCF.